A selection of T cell receptor beta chains follows, all from one sample in a study of T cell responses to AZD1222 COVID-19 vaccine. The assay was immunoSEQ multiplex PCR, and TCRdb's table has in-frame clones only and misses some. This table has some 130,000 clones, approximately 91% appearing once. Material: peripheral blood, obtained 28 days after the second AZD1222 dose. These receptors were obtained from an adult who received the AZD1222 COVID-19 vaccine. Each CDR3 is given without its conserved first and last residue. D genes are given only for firm matches.

v_call: TRBV6-1
cdr3_length: 15
d_call: TRBD2
j_call: TRBJ2-1
cdr3_aa: ASSVSPTSGRNNEQF

v_call: TRBV18
cdr3_length: 13
d_call: .
j_call: TRBJ1-4
cdr3_aa: ASSPGQTTNEKLF

v_call: TRBV29-1
cdr3_length: 11
d_call: TRBD1
j_call: TRBJ1-1
cdr3_aa: SVLTGSWTEAF

v_call: TRBV19
cdr3_length: 14
d_call: .
j_call: TRBJ2-1
cdr3_aa: ASSMGPQLYHNEQF

v_call: TRBV6-5
cdr3_length: 12
d_call: TRBD1
j_call: TRBJ2-7
cdr3_aa: ASAGTGSSYEQY

v_call: TRBV30
cdr3_length: 11
d_call: .
j_call: TRBJ1-1
cdr3_aa: AWSQGWNTEAF

v_call: TRBV5-1
cdr3_length: 13
d_call: .
j_call: TRBJ2-3
cdr3_aa: ASSLALGGADTQY

v_call: TRBV5-1
cdr3_length: 15
d_call: .
j_call: TRBJ2-6
cdr3_aa: ASSLELTSGGANVLT

v_call: TRBV11-3
cdr3_length: 13
d_call: .
j_call: TRBJ1-1
cdr3_aa: ASSLSGTRGTEAF

v_call: TRBV15
cdr3_length: 13
d_call: TRBD2
j_call: TRBJ2-3
cdr3_aa: ATSISSGGADTQY

v_call: TRBV3-1/TRBV3-2
cdr3_length: 11
d_call: TRBD1
j_call: TRBJ1-2
cdr3_aa: ASSWGQSYGYT

v_call: TRBV7-9
cdr3_length: 9
d_call: .
j_call: TRBJ1-1
cdr3_aa: ASSLEGEAF

v_call: TRBV6-5
cdr3_length: 12
d_call: TRBD1
j_call: TRBJ1-1
cdr3_aa: ASSFYRGRTEAF

v_call: TRBV7-2
cdr3_length: 13
d_call: .
j_call: TRBJ1-5
cdr3_aa: ASSWVGGIDQPQH

v_call: TRBV6-4
cdr3_length: 14
d_call: .
j_call: TRBJ1-2
cdr3_aa: ASSDWSRGPNYGYT

v_call: TRBV3-1/TRBV3-2
cdr3_length: 13
d_call: TRBD1
j_call: TRBJ1-6
cdr3_aa: ASRESGQANSPLH

v_call: TRBV27
cdr3_length: 11
d_call: .
j_call: TRBJ1-1
cdr3_aa: ASSFPPGVEAF

v_call: TRBV5-4
cdr3_length: 14
d_call: .
j_call: TRBJ1-1
cdr3_aa: ASSLGLRTMNTEAF

v_call: TRBV11-2
cdr3_length: 11
d_call: TRBD1
j_call: TRBJ1-2
cdr3_aa: ASSPGQGYGYT

v_call: TRBV28
cdr3_length: 13
d_call: .
j_call: TRBJ2-1
cdr3_aa: ASSPKPYTGDEQF

v_call: TRBV7-8
cdr3_length: 13
d_call: .
j_call: TRBJ2-1
cdr3_aa: ASSPNLAPHNEQF

v_call: TRBV7-9
cdr3_length: 15
d_call: TRBD1
j_call: TRBJ1-4
cdr3_aa: ASSPERGRGTNEKLF